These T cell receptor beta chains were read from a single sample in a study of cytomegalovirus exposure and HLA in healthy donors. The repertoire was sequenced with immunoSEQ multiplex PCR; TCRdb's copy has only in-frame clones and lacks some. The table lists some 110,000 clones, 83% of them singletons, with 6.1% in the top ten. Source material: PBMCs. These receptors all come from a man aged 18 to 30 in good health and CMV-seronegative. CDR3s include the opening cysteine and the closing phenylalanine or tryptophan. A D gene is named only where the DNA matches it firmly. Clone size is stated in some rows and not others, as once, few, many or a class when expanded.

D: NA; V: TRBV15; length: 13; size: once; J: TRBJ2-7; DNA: TGTGCCACCAGCAGGGACCTAGAGGGTAGGCAGTACTTC; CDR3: CATSRDLEGRQYF
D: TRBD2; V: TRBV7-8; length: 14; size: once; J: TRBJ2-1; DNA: TGTGCCAGCAGCGCGACTAGCGAAGTTAGTGAGCAGTTCTTC; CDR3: CASSATSEVSEQFF
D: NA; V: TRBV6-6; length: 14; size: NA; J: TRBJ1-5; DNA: TGTGCCAGCAGACACGGGAGTAGCAATCAGCCCCAGCATTTT; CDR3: CASRHGSSNQPQHF
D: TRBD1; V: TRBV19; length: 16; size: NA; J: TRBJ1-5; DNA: TGTGCCAGTAGTAGGGGAGGCAGGGGGCTAAATCAGCCCCAGCATTTT; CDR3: CASSRGGRGLNQPQHF
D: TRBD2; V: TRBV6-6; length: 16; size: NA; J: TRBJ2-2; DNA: TGTGCCAGCAGTTTGGGACTAGCGAGGAACACCGGGGAGCTGTTTTTT; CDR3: CASSLGLARNTGELFF
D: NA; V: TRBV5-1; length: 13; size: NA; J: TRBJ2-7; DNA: TGCGCCAGCAGCTTCGACAGACCCTACGAGCAGTACTTC; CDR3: CASSFDRPYEQYF
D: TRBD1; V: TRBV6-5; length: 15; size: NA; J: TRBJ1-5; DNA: TGTGCCAGCAGTAATCCGGGACAGGGGCATCAGCCCCAGCATTTT; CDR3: CASSNPGQGHQPQHF
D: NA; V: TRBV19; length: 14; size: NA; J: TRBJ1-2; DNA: TGTGCCAGTAGTATTAATTCCAGACAGATCGACTACACCTTC; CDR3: CASSINSRQIDYTF
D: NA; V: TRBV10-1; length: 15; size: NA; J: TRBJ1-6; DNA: TGCGCCAGCAGTGGAACACGGGAAGGGAATTCACCCCTCCACTTT; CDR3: CASSGTREGNSPLHF
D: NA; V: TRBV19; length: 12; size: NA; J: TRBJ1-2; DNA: TGTGCCATTCCCGGGAAAAGGTATGGCTACACCTTC; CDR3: CAIPGKRYGYTF
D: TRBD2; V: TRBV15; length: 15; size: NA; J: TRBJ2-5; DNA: TGTGCCACCAGCAGAGATGACGGGAGGGAGAAGACCCAGTACTTC; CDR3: CATSRDDGREKTQYF
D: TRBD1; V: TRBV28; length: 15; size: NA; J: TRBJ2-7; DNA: TGTGCCAGCAGGCCCGGACAGGGGGGGTCATACGAGCAGTACTTC; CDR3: CASRPGQGGSYEQYF
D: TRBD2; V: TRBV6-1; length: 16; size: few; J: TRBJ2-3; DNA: TGTGCCAGCAGTGCTACGGGGGGAGGGCCCCCAGATACGCAGTATTTT; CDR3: CASSATGGGPPDTQYF
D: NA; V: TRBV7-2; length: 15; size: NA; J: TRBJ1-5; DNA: TGTGCCAGCAGCCGTGGGGCAGGGCAAAATCAGCCCCAGCATTTT; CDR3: CASSRGAGQNQPQHF
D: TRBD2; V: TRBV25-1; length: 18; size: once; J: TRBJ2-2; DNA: TGTGCCAGCAGTGAGCCAGCGGGACCCTTATTGAACACCGGGGAGCTGTTTTTT; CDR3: CASSEPAGPLLNTGELFF
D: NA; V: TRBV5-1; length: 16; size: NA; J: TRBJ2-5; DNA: TGCGCCAGCAGCACCGGTACAGGGAGCATTGTAGAGACCCAGTACTTC; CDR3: CASSTGTGSIVETQYF
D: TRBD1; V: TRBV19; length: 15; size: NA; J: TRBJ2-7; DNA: TGTGCCAGTAGTGATCCCGGGACAGGGATCGACGAGCAGTACTTC; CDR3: CASSDPGTGIDEQYF
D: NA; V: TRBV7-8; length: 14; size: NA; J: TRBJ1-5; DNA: TGTGCCAGCACGGAAAGCGGGCACAATCAGCCCCAGCATTTT; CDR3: CASTESGHNQPQHF
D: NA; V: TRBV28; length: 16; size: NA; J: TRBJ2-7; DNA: TGTGCCAGCAGTTTATCGCAGGCGAGCCCTACCTACGAGCAGTACTTC; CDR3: CASSLSQASPTYEQYF
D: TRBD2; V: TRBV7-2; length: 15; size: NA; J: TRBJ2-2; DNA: TGTGCCAGCAGCCGGGGACTAGCGGGAACCGGGGAGCTGTTTTTT; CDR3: CASSRGLAGTGELFF
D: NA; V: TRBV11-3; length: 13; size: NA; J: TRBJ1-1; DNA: TGTGCCAGCAGCTCCCCCGGTATCGCTGAAGCTTTCTTT; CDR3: CASSSPGIAEAFF
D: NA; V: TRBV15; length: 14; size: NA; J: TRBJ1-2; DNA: TGTGCCACCAGCAGAGATCCAGGGGCCTATGGCTACACCTTC; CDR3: CATSRDPGAYGYTF
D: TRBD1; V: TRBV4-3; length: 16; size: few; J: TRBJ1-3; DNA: TGCGCCAGCAGCCAAACCAGGGGGCTTGGTGGAAACACCATATATTTT; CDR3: CASSQTRGLGGNTIYF
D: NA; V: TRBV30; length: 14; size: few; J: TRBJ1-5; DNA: TGTGCCTGGAGCCCCTGGACAGGCAATCAGCCCCAGCATTTT; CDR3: CAWSPWTGNQPQHF
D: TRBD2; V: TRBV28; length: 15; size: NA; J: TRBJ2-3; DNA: TGTGCCAGCAGCCCAAGCGGGAGGGGGACAGATACGCAGTATTTT; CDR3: CASSPSGRGTDTQYF
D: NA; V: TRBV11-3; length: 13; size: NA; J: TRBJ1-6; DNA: TGTGCCAGCAGCGGGCAGGGGAATTCACCCCTCCACTTT; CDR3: CASSGQGNSPLHF
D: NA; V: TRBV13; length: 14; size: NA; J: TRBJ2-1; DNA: TGTGCCAGCAGCTCAATGAGTTCCTACAATGAGCAGTTCTTC; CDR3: CASSSMSSYNEQFF
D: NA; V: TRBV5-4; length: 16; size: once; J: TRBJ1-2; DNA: TGTGCCAGCAGCTTGGTGGCGGGGTCGGCTAACTATGGCTACACCTTC; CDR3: CASSLVAGSANYGYTF
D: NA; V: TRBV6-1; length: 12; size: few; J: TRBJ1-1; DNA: TGTGCCAGCATTACACAGACAGGCTGGCAGTTCTTT; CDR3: CASITQTGWQFF
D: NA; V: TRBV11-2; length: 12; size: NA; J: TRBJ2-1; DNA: TGTGCCAGCAGCTTTTGGGAGCATGAGCAGTTCTTC; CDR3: CASSFWEHEQFF
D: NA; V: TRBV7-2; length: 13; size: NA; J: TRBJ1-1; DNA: TGTGCCAGCAGCTTAGGGGGACACCGTGAAGCTTTCTTT; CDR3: CASSLGGHREAFF
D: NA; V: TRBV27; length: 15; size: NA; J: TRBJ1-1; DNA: TGTGCCAGCAGGTCGCGGGGGGTCAGGGACACTGAAGCTTTCTTT; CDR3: CASRSRGVRDTEAFF
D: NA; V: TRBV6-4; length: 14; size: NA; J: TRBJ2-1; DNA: TGTGCCAGCAGTGACGGAACCACGGGGAATGAGCAGTTCTTC; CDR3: CASSDGTTGNEQFF
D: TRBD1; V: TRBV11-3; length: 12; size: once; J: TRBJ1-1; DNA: TGTGCGGTGGGACAGCTGAACACTGAAGCTTTCTTT; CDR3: CAVGQLNTEAFF
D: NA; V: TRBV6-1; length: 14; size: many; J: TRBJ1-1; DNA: TGTGCCAGCAGTGACAGGGTCGGTAACACTGAAGCTTTCTTT; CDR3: CASSDRVGNTEAFF
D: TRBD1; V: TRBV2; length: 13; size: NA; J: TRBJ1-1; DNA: TGTGCCAGCAGTGGGAACAGGGGCACTGAAGCTTTCTTT; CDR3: CASSGNRGTEAFF
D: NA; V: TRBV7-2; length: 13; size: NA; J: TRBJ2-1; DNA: TGTGCCAGCGACATTTGGTCCTACAATGAGCAGTTCTTC; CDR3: CASDIWSYNEQFF
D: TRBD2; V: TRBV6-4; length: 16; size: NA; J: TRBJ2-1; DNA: TGTGCCAGCAGTTCATCTAGCGGGAGCTCCTACAATGAGCAGTTCTTC; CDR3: CASSSSSGSSYNEQFF
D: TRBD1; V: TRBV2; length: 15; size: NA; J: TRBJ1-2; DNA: TGTGCCAGCAGTGAAGCGCTTCGGGACAGCTATGGCTACACCTTC; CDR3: CASSEALRDSYGYTF